The clone carrying this T cell receptor (beta chain) was seen only once. Its antigen is as yet unknown. This sample stems from a study of T cell responses to AZD1222 COVID-19 vaccine. Method: immunoSEQ multiplex PCR; TCRdb's copy keeps in-frame clones and lacks some. The sample consists of over 100,000 clones, roughly 89% of them appearing once. This CDR3 is 15 amino acids long. With 8 bases clipped from V and 3 bases from J, the junction kept 12 bases outside the gene matches. Germline V gene lookup returns CDR1 MNHNY and CDR2 SVGAGI (reference sequence). Study-level points and caveats: It was only after the peak T cell response that any repertoires were sampled. CD4 TCRs covered the whole spike, strongest at regions 160-218 and 743-854. Spike-specific TCR breadth and depth were elevated following two AZD1222 doses. A mostly white British donor set with more females was recruited, and clonal diversity was possibly underestimated.

This sequence originates from an adult in good health. Material: peripheral blood, obtained on day 0 of AZD1222 vaccination. The V call is TRBV6-6, the J call TRBJ2-7; 8 nucleotides match TRBD2. The chain's CDR3 is CASGLTGTRGYEQYF. The CDR3 nucleotides read TGTGCCAGCGGACTCACCGGGACTAGGGGCTACGAGCAGTACTTC.